Described below is a single T cell receptor (beta chain) sequence and its context. The antigen this receptor binds is unknown. One base away there is no much larger clone; base qualities are not given. Counted from cysteine to phenylalanine, this CDR3 has 14 amino acids. Only CDR3 DNA is held: 42 bases, read in frame from base 1. CDR1 and CDR2 were assigned from the germline V gene (reference sequence) as MNHEY and SMNVEV. At the junction V is shortened by 0 bases and J by 4 bases, with 6 bases in between. The data originate from a study of T cell changes during pregnancy in multiple sclerosis (dated by TCRdb to the late 2010s). Notes on the research overall: Changes in the T cell repertoire over the course of pregnancy were examined in this study in women with multiple sclerosis.

Libraries were made using the immunoSEQ multiplex PCR assay. What TCRdb holds here is the immuneACCESS table cut down to in-frame rearrangements. Part of the clones is not present; checked against another copy, under half of the missing clones reflect an unresolved V gene, and the others are unexplained. The sample data list around 63,000 clones, and about 91% of these were observed just once. The ten largest make up 1.4% to 1.5% of the sample. This clonotype originated in a female donor with multiple sclerosis, enrolled in a pregnancy study. The chain is encoded by TRBV27 joined to TRBJ1-4, and perhaps TRBD1 as D gene, on 5 matching bases. The sample here was peripheral blood, taken after pregnancy. The CDR3 in this case is CASSLSGVNEKLFF. The DNA sequence follows: TGTGCCAGCAGTTTATCAGGGGTTAATGAAAAACTGTTTTTT.